A few counts support the clone carrying this T cell receptor (beta chain). Its target is unknown. Within the sample, other DNA sequences also encode this same CDR3. The sequenced template was cDNA made from the entire isolated RNA. TCRdb's table, derived via immunoSEQ multiplex PCR, lists solely in-frame clones and lacks some. The table includes 500,000 to 850,000 clones, about 14% detected once. Per the germline V gene, CDR1 is SGHRS and CDR2 is YFSETQ. V was cut by 4 bases and J by 4 bases, with 8 bases left in between. The CDR3 is 12 amino acids. This sample was included in a study of beta chain features in type 1 diabetes. Blood was collected once per donor into heparin, averaging about 110 mL. Study findings and constraints: Moderate yet significant TCRB CDR3 shortening was seen in Type 1 diabetes patients in all four CD4+ subsets. Sampled from patients, naive, central memory and Treg TCRB repertoires appeared more similar than those sampled from healthy donors. Insertions were fewer and deletions more numerous at VDJ junctions in type 1 diabetes patients.

The source material was naive CD4+ T cells from blood. This rearrangement joins TRBV5-1 to TRBJ1-2, with D maybe TRBD1 (5 bases). The receptor was isolated from a young man with type 1 diabetes. The CDR3 region is CASSTDSYGYTF. The CDR3 DNA sequence: TGCGCCAGCAGCACCGACAGCTATGGCTACACCTTC.